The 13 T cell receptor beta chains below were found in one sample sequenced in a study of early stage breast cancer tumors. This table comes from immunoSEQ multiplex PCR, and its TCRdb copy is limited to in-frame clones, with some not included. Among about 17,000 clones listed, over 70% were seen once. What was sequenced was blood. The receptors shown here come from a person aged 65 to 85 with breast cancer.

The CDR3 region is CASSSYRGRETQYF. The CDR3 region has the DNA TGTGCCAGCAGCTCCTACAGGGGGCGGGAGACCCAGTACTTC. The chain couples TRBV5-4 to TRBJ2-5; TRBD1 aligns across 9 bases. CDR3 length: 14 residues. Per the germline V gene, CDR1 is SGHNT and CDR2 is YYREEE (reference sequence). V trimming: 3 bases; J trimming: 5 bases; junction bases outside the gene matches: 5. Full variable domain (outside the CDR3, taken from reference TRBV5-4 and TRBJ2-5): ETGVTQSPTHLIKTRGQQVTLRCSSQSGHNTVSWYQQALGQGPQFIFQYYREEENGRGNFPPRFSGLQFPNYSSELNVNALELDDSALYLCASSSYRGRETQYFGPGTRLLVL.

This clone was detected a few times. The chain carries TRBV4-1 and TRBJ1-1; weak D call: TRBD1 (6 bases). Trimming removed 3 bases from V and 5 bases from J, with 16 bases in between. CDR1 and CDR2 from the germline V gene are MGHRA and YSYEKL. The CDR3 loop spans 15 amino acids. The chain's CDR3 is CASSQGTGRGTEAFF. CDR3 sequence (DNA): TGCGCCAGCAGCCAGGGAACAGGGAGGGGAACTGAAGCTTTCTTT.

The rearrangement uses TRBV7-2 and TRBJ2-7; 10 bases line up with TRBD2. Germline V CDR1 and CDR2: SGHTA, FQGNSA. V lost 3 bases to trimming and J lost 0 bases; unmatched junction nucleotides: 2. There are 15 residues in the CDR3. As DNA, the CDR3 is TGTGCCAGCAGCTTTAGCGGGGGGACCTCCTACGAGCAGTACTTC. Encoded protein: CASSFSGGTSYEQYF.

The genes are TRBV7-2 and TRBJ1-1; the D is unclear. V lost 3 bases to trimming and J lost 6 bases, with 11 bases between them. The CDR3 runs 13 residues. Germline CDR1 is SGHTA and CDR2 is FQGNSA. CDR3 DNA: TGTGCCAGCAGCTTCGGCGAGGCCCCTGAAGCTTTCTTT. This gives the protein CASSFGEAPEAFF.

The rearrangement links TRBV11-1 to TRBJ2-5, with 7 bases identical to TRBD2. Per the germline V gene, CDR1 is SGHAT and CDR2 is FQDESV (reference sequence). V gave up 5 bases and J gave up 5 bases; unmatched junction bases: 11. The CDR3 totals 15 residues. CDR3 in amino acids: CASSNTAGRAETQYF. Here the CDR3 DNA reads TGTGCCAGCAGCAACACAGCGGGGAGGGCGGAGACCCAGTACTTC.

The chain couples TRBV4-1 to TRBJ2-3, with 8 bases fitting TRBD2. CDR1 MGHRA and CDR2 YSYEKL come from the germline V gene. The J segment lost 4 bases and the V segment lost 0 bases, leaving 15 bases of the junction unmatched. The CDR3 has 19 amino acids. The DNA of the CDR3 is TGCGCCAGCAGCCAAGATCCCCCAGAGGCTAGCGGGTACCCAGATACGCAGTATTTT. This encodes CASSQDPPEASGYPDTQYF.

CDR3 sequence reads: CASSAKRTGGDTIYF. The CDR3 nucleotides are TGTGCCAGCAGCGCGAAAAGGACAGGAGGGGACACCATATATTTT. The chain combines TRBV9 with TRBJ1-3; 7 nucleotides line up with TRBD1. The CDR3 covers 15 residues. The junction had 11 bases not matched to a gene; V was cut back by 3 bases and J by 8 bases. From germline, CDR1 is SGDLS and CDR2 YYNGEE.

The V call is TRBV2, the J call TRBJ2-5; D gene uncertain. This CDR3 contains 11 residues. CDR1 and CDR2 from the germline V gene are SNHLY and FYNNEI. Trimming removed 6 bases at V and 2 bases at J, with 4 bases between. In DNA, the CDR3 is TGTGCCAGCAGCCCACAAGAGACCCAGTACTTC. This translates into CASSPQETQYF.

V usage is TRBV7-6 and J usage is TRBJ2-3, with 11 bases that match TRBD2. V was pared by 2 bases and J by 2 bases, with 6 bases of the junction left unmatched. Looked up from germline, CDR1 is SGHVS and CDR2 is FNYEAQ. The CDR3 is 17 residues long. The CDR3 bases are TGTGCCAGCAGCTTACGGGGGACTAGCGGATTCACAGATACGCAGTATTTT. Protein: CASSLRGTSGFTDTQYF.

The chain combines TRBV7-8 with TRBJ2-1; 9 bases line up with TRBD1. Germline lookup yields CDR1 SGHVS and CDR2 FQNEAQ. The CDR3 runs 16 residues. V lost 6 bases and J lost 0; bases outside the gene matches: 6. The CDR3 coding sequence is TGTGCCAGCAGGTTACAGGGGGCTAGCTCCTACAATGAGCAGTTCTTC. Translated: CASRLQGASSYNEQFF.

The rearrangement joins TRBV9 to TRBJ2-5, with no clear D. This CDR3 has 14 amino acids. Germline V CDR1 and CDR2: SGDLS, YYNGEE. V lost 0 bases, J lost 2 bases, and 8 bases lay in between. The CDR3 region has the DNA TGTGCCAGCAGCGTAGATCTCCGTCAAGAGACCCAGTACTTC. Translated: CASSVDLRQETQYF.

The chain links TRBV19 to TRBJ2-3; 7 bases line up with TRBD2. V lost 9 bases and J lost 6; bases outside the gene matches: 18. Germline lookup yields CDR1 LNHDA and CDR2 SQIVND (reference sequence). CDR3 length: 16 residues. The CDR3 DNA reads TGTGCCAGCAGCGACCGGGGAGCGGGGTTCATCGATACGCAGTATTTT. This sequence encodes CASSDRGAGFIDTQYF.

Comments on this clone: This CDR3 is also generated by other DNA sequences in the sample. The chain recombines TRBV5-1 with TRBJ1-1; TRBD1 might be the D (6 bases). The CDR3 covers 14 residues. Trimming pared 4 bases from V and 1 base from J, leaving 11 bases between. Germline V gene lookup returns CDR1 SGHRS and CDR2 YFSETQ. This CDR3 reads CASSGQGGNTEAFF. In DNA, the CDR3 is TGCGCCAGCAGCGGGCAAGGGGGGAACACTGAAGCTTTCTTT. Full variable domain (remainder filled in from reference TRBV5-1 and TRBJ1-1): KAGVTQTPRYLIKTRGQQVTLSCSPISGHRSVSWYQQTPGQGLQFLFEYFSETQRNKGNFPGRFSGRQFSNSRSEMNVSTLELGDSALYLCASSGQGGNTEAFFGQGTRLTVV.